The 3 T cell receptor beta chains below come from one sample, sequenced in a study of shared clonotypes between healthy human individuals. Positive CCR7 selection of CD45RO-negative cells yielded the naive CD8 cells, and terminally differentiated effector memory CD45RA+ cells were excluded. The protocol was immunoSEQ multiplex PCR, while the TCRdb copy is restricted to in-frame clones and leaves out a portion. The table shows millions of clones, with roughly 91% occurring only once. Input material: naive CD8+ T cells from PBMCs. These receptors were taken from a man younger than 30 in good health. Some clones in this sample may be carry-over from other donors' samples.

The J gene is TRBJ2-7, the V gene TRBV9; tentatively, D is TRBD1 (6 bases). Trimming removed 3 bases at V and 1 base at J, with 11 bases between. Germline CDR1 and CDR2: SGDLS and YYNGEE. This CDR3 is built from 14 residues. This chain's CDR3 is CASSGWDTSYEQYF. The CDR3 DNA follows: TGTGCCAGCAGCGGCTGGGACACTTCCTACGAGCAGTACTTC.

V usage is TRBV5-1 and J usage is TRBJ2-3; 7 nucleotides align to TRBD2. With 5 bases clipped from V and 2 bases from J, the junction kept 11 bases outside the gene matches. CDR1 SGHRS and CDR2 YFSETQ come from the germline V gene. The CDR3 runs to 16 residues. The CDR3 sequence is CASRDTGTTFTDTQYF. DNA of the CDR3: TGCGCCAGCAGGGACACCGGGACTACCTTCACAGATACGCAGTATTTT.

V usage is TRBV7-2 and J usage is TRBJ2-1; no clear D. Germline V gives CDR1 SGHTA, CDR2 FQGNSA. The CDR3 has 13 residues. V dropped 1 base and J dropped 9 bases, with 10 bases sitting between them. The CDR3 region has the DNA TGTGCCAGCAGCTTAGATGGTGCCGGTGAGCAGTTCTTC. Protein sequence: CASSLDGAGEQFF. Variable domain in full (rest from reference TRBV7-2 and TRBJ2-1): GAGVSQSPSNKVTEKGKDVELRCDPISGHTALYWYRQSLGQGLEFLIYFQGNSAPDKSGLPSDRFSAERTGGSVSTLTIQRTQQEDSAVYLCASSLDGAGEQFFGPGTRLTVL.